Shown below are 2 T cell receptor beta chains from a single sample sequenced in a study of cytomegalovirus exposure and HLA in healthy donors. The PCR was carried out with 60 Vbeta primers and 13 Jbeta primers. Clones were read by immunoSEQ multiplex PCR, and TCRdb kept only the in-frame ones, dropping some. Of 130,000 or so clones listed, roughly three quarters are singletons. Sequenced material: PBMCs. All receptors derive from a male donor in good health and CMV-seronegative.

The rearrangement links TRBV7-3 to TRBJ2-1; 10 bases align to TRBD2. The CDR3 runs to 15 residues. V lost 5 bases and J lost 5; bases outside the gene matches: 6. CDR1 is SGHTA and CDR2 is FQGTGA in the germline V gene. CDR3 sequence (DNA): TGTGCCAGCAGCCCTAGCGGGGGAATGAACAATGAGCAGTTCTTC. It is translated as CASSPSGGMNNEQFF. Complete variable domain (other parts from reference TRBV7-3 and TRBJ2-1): GAGVSQTPSNKVTEKGKYVELRCDPISGHTALYWYRQSLGQGPEFLIYFQGTGAADDSGLPNDRFFAVRPEGSVSTLKIQRTERGDSAVYLCASSPSGGMNNEQFFGPGTRLTVL.

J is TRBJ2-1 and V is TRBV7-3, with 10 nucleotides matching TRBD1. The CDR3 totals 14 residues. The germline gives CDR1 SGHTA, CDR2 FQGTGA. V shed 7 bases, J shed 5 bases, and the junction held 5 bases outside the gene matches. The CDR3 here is CASTLDRGDNEQFF. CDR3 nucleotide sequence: TGTGCCAGCACCCTGGACAGGGGGGACAATGAGCAGTTCTTC.